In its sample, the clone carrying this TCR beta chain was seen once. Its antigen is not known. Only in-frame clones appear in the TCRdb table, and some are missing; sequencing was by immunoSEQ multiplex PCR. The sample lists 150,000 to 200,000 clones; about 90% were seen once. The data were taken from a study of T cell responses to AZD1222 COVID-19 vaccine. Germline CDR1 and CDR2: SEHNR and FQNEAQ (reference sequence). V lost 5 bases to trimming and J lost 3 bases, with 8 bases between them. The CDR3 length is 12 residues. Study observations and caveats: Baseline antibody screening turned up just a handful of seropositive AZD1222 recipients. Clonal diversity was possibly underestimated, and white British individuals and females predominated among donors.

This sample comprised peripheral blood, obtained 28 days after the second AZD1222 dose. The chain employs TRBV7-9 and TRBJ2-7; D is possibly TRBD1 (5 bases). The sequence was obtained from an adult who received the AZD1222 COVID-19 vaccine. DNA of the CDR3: TGTGCCAGCAGCACAGGCCTCTACGAGCAGTACTTC. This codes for CASSTGLYEQYF.